This T cell receptor (beta chain) appears in the sequencing data of a study of blood T cell repertoires in COVID-19. This clone is a singleton in its sample. The V gene lost 2 bases and the J gene lost 4 bases, with 17 bases spanning the gap. The CDR3 is 16 residues long. The germline V gene encodes CDR1 SEHNR and CDR2 FQNEAQ (reference sequence). Authors' analysis steps: The authors estimated nucleated cell counts from reference gene primer amplification. Clones were read by immunoSEQ multiplex PCR, and TCRdb kept only the in-frame ones, dropping some. The D gene and trimming were derived from the DNA, and the V and J assignments and clone size from that table. This table has some 300,000 clones, 90% to 95% appearing once.

Sequencing was performed on PBMCs or T cells enriched from blood (not recorded which). This chain connects TRBV7-9 to TRBJ1-2, with D perhaps matching TRBD1 (5 bases). The receptor was derived from a woman aged 25-40 years who had been exposed to COVID-19. CDR3 protein: CASSLWGSGRVYGYTF. The CDR3 nucleotides are TGTGCCAGCAGCTTATGGGGTTCGGGCAGGGTCTATGGCTACACCTTC.